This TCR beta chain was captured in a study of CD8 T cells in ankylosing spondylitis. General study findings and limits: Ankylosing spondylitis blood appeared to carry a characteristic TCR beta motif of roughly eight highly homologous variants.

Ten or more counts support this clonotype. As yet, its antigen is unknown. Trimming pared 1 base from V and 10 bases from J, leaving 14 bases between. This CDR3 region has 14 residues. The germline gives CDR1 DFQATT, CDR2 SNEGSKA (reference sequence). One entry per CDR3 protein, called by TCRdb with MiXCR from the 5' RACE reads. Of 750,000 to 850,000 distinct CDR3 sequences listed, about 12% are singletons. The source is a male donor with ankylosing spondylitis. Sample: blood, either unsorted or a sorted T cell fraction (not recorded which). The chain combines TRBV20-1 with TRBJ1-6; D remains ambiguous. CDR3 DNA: TGCAGTGCTAGAGTCACCACCCAACGATCACCCCTCCACTTT. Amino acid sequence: CSARVTTQRSPLHF.